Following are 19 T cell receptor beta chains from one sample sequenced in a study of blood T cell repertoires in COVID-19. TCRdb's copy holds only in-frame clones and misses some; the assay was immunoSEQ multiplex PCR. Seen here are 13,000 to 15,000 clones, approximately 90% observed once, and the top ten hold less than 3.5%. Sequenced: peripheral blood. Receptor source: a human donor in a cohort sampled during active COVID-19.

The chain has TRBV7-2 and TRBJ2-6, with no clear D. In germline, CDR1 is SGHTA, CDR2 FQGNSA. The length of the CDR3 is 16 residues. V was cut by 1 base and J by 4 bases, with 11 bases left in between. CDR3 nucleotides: TGTGCCAGCAGCTTAGGGCCCGAAGCGGGGGCCAACGTCCTGACTTTC. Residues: CASSLGPEAGANVLTF.

The chain's CDR3 is CASSSLAGGAYEQYF. As DNA, the CDR3 is TGTGCCAGCAGTTCCCTAGCGGGAGGGGCCTACGAGCAGTACTTC. V and J are TRBV27 and TRBJ2-7; 12 bases are shared with TRBD2. J was trimmed by 2 bases and V by 4 bases; bases with no gene match: 3. Germline V gene data show CDR1 as MNHEY and CDR2 as SMNVEV (reference sequence). The CDR3 is made up of 15 amino acids.

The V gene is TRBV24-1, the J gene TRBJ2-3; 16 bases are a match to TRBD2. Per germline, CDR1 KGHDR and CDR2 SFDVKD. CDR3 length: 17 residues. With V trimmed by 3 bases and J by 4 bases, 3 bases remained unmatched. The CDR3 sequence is CATSDQGTSGGADTQYF. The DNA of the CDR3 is TGTGCCACCAGTGATCAGGGGACTAGCGGGGGGGCAGATACGCAGTATTTT.

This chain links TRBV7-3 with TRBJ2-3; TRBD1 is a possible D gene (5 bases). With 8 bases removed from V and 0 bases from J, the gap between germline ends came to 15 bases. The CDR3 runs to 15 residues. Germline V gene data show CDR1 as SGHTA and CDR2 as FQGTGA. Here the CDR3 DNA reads TGTGCCAGCGGGGTGGGGCAGCCGAGCACAGATACGCAGTATTTT. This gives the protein CASGVGQPSTDTQYF. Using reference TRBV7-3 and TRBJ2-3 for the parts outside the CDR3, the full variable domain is GAGVSQTPSNKVTEKGKYVELRCDPISGHTALYWYRQSLGQGPEFLIYFQGTGAADDSGLPNDRFFAVRPEGSVSTLKIQRTERGDSAVYLCASGVGQPSTDTQYFGPGTRLTVL.

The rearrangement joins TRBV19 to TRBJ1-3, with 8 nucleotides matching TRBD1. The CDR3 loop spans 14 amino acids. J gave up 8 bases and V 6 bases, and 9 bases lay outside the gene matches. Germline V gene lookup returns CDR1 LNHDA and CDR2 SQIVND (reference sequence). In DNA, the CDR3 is TGTGCCAGTAGCCCGACAGGGGCGAAGGACACCATATATTTT. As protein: CASSPTGAKDTIYF.

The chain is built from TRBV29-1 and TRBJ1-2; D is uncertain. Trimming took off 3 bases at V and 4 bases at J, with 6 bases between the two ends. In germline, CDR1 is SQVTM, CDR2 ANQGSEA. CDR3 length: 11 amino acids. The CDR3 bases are TGCAGCGTTGACCCAGGCTATGGCTACACCTTC. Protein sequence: CSVDPGYGYTF.

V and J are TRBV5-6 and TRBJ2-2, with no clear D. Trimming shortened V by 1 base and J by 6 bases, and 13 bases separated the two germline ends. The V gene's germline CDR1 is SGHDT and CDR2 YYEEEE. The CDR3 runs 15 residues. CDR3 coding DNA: TGTGCCAGCAGCTTGATAGACTCTCTCCCCGGGGAGCTGTTTTTT. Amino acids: CASSLIDSLPGELFF.

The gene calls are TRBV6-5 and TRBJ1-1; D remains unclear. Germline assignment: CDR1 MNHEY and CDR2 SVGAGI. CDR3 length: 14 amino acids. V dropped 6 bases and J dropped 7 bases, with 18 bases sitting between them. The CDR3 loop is CASSSADLRGEAFF. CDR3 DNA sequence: TGTGCCAGCAGCTCCGCCGACTTACGGGGTGAAGCTTTCTTT.

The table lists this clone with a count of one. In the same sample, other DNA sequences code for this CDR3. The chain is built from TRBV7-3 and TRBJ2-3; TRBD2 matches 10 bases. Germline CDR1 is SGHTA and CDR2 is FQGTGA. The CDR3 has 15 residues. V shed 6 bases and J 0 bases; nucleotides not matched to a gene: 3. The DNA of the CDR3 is TGTGCCAGCAGTTTAGCGGGGGGAAGCACAGATACGCAGTATTTT. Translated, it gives CASSLAGGSTDTQYF.

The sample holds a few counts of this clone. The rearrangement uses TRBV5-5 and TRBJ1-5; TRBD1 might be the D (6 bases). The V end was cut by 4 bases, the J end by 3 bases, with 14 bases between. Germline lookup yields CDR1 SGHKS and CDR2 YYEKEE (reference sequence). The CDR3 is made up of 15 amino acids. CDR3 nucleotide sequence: TGTGCCAGCAGCCCGTTAGGACAGATCAATCAGCCCCAGCATTTT. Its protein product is CASSPLGQINQPQHF.

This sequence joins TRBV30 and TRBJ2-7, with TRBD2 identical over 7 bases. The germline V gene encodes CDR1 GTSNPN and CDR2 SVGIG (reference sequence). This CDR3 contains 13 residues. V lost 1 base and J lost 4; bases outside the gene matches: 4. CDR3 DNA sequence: TGTGCCTGGAGTGGAAGCGGGGCGTACGAGCAGTACTTC. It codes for CAWSGSGAYEQYF.

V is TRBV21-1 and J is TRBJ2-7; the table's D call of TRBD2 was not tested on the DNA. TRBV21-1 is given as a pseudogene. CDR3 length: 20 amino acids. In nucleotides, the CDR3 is TGTGCCAGCAGCAAAGCGCGCCTTCAAACCCGGGGGTCTAGCTCCTACGAGCAGTACTTC. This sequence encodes CASSKARLQTRGSSSYEQYF.

In DNA, the CDR3 is TGTGCCAGCAGCCAAGGGGGGACAGGGGAAGGCGAGCAGTACTTC. Protein product: CASSQGGTGEGEQYF. V usage is TRBV4-2 and J usage is TRBJ2-7; TRBD1 matches 10 bases. Trimming cost V 1 base and J 6 bases; bases outside gene matches: 6. The CDR3 runs 15 residues. From germline, CDR1 is LGHNA and CDR2 YNFKEQ.

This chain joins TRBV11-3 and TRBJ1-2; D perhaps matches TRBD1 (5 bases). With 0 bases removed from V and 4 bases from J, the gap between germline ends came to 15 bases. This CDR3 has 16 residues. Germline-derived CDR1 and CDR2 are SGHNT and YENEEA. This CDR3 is CASSLESSRVGYGYTF. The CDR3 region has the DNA TGTGCCAGCAGCTTAGAGTCCTCCAGGGTAGGCTATGGCTACACCTTC.

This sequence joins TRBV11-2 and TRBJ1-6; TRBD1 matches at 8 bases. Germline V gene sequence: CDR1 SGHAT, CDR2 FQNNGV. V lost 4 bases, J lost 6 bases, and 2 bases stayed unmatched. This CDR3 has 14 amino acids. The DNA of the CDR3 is TGTGCCAGCAGCTCAACAGGGGGTAATTCACCCCTCCACTTT. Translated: CASSSTGGNSPLHF. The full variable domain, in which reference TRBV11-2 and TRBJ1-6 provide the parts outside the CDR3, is EAGVAQSPRYKIIEKRQSVAFWCNPISGHATLYWYQQILGQGPKLLIQFQNNGVVDDSQLPKDRFSAERLKGVDSTLKIQPAKLEDSAVYLCASSSTGGNSPLHFGNGTRLTVT.

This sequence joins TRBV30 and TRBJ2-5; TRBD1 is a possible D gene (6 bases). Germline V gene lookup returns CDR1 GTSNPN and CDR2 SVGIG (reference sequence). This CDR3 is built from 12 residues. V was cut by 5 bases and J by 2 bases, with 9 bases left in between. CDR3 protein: CAWGGRQETQYF. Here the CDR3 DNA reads TGTGCCTGGGGGGGCCGACAAGAGACCCAGTACTTC.

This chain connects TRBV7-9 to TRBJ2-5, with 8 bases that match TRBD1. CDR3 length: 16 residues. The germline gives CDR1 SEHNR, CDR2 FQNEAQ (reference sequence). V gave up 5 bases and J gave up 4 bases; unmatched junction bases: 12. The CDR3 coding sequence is TGTGCCAGCAGCCTCGGACAGGGTGATAGGACAGAGACCCAGTACTTC. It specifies CASSLGQGDRTETQYF.

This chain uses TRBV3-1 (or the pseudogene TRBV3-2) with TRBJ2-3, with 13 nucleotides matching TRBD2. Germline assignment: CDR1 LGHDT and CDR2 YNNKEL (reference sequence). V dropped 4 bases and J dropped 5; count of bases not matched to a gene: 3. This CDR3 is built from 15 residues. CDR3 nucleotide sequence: TGTGCCAGCAGCCGCCGGACTAGCGGGAGAGATACGCAGTATTTT. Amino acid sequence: CASSRRTSGRDTQYF.

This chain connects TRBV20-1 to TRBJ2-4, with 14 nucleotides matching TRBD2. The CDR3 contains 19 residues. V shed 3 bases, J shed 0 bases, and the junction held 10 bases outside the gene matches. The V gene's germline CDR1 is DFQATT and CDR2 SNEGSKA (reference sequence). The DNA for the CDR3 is TGCAGTGCTAGTGGACTAGCGGGAGGTAAAATCCTAGCCAAAAACATTCAGTACTTC. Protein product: CSASGLAGGKILAKNIQYF.